This T cell receptor (beta chain) was documented in a study of Graves' ophthalmopathy and Graves' hyperthyroidism. Turning to this clonotype: The antigen is undetermined.

Broader study findings: The blood repertoire also included most expanded thyroid clonotypes above 0.001 frequency.

Amplified material comprised TCR beta CDR3 regions derived from RNA transcripts. HTBI primers primed a first-round RT-PCR, and a second-round multiplex PCR followed. TCRdb re-derived calls from the multiplex PCR reads in MiXCR, one entry per CDR3 protein. The data contain about 370,000 distinct CDR3 sequences, roughly 15% of them singletons. The CDR3 is made up of 12 amino acids. The V end was cut by 8 bases, the J end by 0 bases, with 8 bases between. The source of this sequence is an adult woman with stable Graves' hyperthyroidism. What was sequenced was peripheral blood. The gene calls are TRBV12-3 or TRBV12-4 and TRBJ2-7; D remains ambiguous. In DNA form, the CDR3 reads TGTGCCAGCGCCGGACCCTCCTACGAGCAGTACTTC. Translation gives CASAGPSYEQYF.